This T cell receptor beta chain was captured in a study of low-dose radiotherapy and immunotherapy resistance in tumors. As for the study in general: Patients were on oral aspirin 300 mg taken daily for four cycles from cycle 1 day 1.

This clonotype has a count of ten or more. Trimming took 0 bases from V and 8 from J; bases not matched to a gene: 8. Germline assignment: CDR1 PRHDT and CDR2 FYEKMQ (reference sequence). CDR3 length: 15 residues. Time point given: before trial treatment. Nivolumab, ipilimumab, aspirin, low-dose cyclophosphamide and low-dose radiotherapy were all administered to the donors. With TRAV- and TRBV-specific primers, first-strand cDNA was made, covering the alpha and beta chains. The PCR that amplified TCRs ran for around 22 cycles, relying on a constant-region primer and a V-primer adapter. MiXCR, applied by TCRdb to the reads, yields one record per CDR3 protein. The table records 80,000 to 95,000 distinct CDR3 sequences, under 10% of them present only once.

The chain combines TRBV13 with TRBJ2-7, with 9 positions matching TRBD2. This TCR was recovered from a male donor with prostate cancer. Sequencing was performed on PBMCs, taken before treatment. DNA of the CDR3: TGTGCCAGCAGCTTAGGGGCGGGAGGGGGGTTGCAGCAGTACTTC. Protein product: CASSLGAGGGLQQYF. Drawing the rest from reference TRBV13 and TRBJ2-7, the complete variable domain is AAGVIQSPRHLIKEKRETATLKCYPIPRHDTVYWYQQGPGQDPQFLISFYEKMQSDKGSIPDRFSAQQFSDYHSELNMSSLELGDSALYFCASSLGAGGGLQQYFGPGTRLTVT.